The sequence of this T cell receptor (beta chain) was determined in a study of blood T cells in healthy people across ages. This clonotype was seen a few times. Combining a sample-barcoded 5' primer with a J-beta primer mix, a second PCR ran for about 7 to 11 cycles. TCRdb reprocessed the 5' RACE reads with MiXCR, giving one entry per CDR3 protein. The data hold some 760,000 distinct CDR3 sequences, with roughly 25% observed a single time. PBMCs numbering at least 7 million were isolated per sample. Trimming left V 4 bases short and J 5 bases short, with 11 bases between. The CDR3 totals 13 residues. The sample was also reused in another study, on T cells of mothers and their children.

The TCR sequence derives from a boy between 10 and 17 years old in good health. V gene TRBV12-3 or TRBV12-4 combines with J gene TRBJ2-5; no clear D. The specimen was blood. This CDR3 is CASSWASRETQYF. CDR3 nucleotide sequence: TGTGCCAGCAGTTGGGCCTCCCGGGAGACCCAGTACTTC.